These T cell receptor beta chains were read from a single sample in a study of blood T cell repertoires in COVID-19. Sequenced by immunoSEQ multiplex PCR; TCRdb stores in-frame clones only, minus some. Here the sample spans 7,000 or so clones, approximately 92% being singletons. The sequencing sample was made of peripheral blood. These receptors were collected from an elderly man with active COVID-19. Both conserved end residues are part of each CDR3. Fields, in order: D gene, J gene, V gene, CDR3 protein, CDR3 DNA. The D gene is left open where the match is weak.

D gene: TRBD1
J gene: TRBJ2-2
V gene: TRBV27
CDR3 protein: CASRGTGGGTGELFF
CDR3 DNA: TGTGCCAGCAGGGGAACAGGGGGTGGCACCGGGGAGCTGTTTTTT

D gene: TRBD1
J gene: TRBJ1-4
V gene: TRBV13
CDR3 protein: CASSLYTGGGEKLFF
CDR3 DNA: TGTGCCAGCAGCCTATATACAGGGGGCGGAGAAAAACTGTTTTTT

D gene: TRBD1
J gene: TRBJ2-7
V gene: TRBV4-2
CDR3 protein: CASTRDRGRGGFSYEQYF
CDR3 DNA: TGTGCCAGCACTCGGGACAGGGGGCGAGGGGGATTCTCCTACGAGCAGTACTTC

D gene: NA
J gene: TRBJ1-4
V gene: TRBV28
CDR3 protein: CASIPGGAANEKLFF
CDR3 DNA: TGTGCCAGCATCCCCGGGGGGGCGGCTAATGAAAAACTGTTTTTT

D gene: TRBD1
J gene: TRBJ2-3
V gene: TRBV19
CDR3 protein: CARDQGAVTDTQYF
CDR3 DNA: TGTGCCAGGGACCAGGGGGCAGTCACAGATACGCAGTATTTT

D gene: TRBD2
J gene: TRBJ2-1
V gene: TRBV5-4
CDR3 protein: CASTSGGSGKHNEQFF
CDR3 DNA: TGTGCCAGCACCTCCGGGGGGTCGGGTAAGCACAATGAGCAGTTCTTC

D gene: TRBD1
J gene: TRBJ2-2
V gene: TRBV7-9
CDR3 protein: CASTPGAGQGNTGELFF
CDR3 DNA: TGTGCCAGCACCCCGGGGGCGGGACAGGGTAACACCGGGGAGCTGTTTTTT

D gene: NA
J gene: TRBJ2-2
V gene: TRBV7-3
CDR3 protein: CASSSNRAGELFF
CDR3 DNA: TGTGCCAGCAGCTCTAACAGGGCCGGGGAGCTGTTTTTT

D gene: TRBD1
J gene: TRBJ1-1
V gene: TRBV7-2
CDR3 protein: CASSLYRTGAAFF
CDR3 DNA: TGTGCCAGCAGCCTTTATCGGACAGGTGCAGCTTTCTTT

D gene: TRBD1
J gene: TRBJ1-4
V gene: TRBV15
CDR3 protein: CATSRNRQGGNEKLFF
CDR3 DNA: TGTGCCACCAGCAGAAACCGACAGGGGGGAAATGAAAAACTGTTTTTT

D gene: TRBD1
J gene: TRBJ1-5
V gene: TRBV7-2
CDR3 protein: CASSLVGTGTSNQPQHF
CDR3 DNA: TGTGCCAGCAGCTTAGTAGGGACAGGGACTAGCAATCAGCCCCAGCATTTT